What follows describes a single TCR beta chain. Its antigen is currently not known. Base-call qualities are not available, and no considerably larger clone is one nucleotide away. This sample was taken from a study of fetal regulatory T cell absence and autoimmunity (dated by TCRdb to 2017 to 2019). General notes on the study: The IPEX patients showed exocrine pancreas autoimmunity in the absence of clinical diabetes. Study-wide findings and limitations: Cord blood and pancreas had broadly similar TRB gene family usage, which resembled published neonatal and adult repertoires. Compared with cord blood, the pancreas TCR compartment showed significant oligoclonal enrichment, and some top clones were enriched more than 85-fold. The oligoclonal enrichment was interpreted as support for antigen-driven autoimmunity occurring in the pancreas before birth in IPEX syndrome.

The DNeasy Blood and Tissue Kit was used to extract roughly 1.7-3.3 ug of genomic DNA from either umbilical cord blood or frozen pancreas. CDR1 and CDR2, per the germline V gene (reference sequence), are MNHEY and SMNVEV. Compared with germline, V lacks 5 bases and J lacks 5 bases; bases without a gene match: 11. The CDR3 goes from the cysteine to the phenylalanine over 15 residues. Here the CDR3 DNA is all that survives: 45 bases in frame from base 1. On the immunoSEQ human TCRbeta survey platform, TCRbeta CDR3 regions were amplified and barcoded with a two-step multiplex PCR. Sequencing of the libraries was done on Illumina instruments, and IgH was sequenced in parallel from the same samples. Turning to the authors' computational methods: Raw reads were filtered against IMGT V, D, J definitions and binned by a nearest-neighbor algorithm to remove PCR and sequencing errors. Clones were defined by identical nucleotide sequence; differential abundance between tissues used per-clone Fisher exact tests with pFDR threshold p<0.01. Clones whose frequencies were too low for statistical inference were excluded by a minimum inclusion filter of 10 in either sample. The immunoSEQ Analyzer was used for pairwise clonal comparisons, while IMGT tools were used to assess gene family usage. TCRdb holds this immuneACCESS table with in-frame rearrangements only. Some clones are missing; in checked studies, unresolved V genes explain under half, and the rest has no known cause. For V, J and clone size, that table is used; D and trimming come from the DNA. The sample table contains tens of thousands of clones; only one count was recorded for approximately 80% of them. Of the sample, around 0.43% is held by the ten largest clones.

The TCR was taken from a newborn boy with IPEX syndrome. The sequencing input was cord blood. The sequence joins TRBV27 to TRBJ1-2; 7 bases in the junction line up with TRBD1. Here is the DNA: TGTGCCAGCAGTCCCACCTCCGACAGGGATTATGGCTACACCTTC. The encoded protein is CASSPTSDRDYGYTF.